This paragraph covers one T cell receptor (beta chain) sequence. The CDR3 runs 12 residues. V gave up 7 bases and J gave up 11 bases, with 14 bases separating them. Germline lookup yields CDR1 SEHNR and CDR2 FQNEAQ (reference sequence). The patients chosen for sequencing had shown expansion of CD8+CD57+ cells (detected by flow cytometry). These data belong to a study of CD8+CD57+ T cells in acquired aplastic anemia. Study at large: DNA recovered from sorted CD4+ and CD8+ cells had a mean of roughly 3 ug.

TCR beta VDJ and CDR3 profiling used genomic DNA as template. TCRdb reprocessed the reads with MiXCR, giving one entry per CDR3 protein. The sample consists of about 160,000 distinct CDR3 sequences, less than 50% of them appearing once. The sample taken for sequencing was sorted CD4+, CD8+, or CD8+CD57+ T cells (not recorded which) from PBMCs. The receptor was isolated from a human donor with aplastic anemia. The chain carries TRBV7-9 and TRBJ2-2; either TRBD1 or TRBD2 may fit D (5 bases each). For the CDR3, the DNA is TGTGCCAGCATGAGGGACCTCCTCGAGCTGTTTTTT. Protein: CASMRDLLELFF.